These T cell receptor beta chains were read from a single sample in a study of blood T cell repertoires in COVID-19. Clones were sequenced by immunoSEQ multiplex PCR, and TCRdb holds only the in-frame ones, with some missing. Counted here are 40,000 or so clones, 80% to 90% occurring once; the ten biggest clones make up more than 5%. The specimen was peripheral blood. The source of these receptors is a middle-aged man with active COVID-19. Each CDR3 is given with its conserved first and last residue. D genes are given only for firm matches. Size is stated for part of the rows, as once, few or many counts, or as a class when the clone is expanded.

TRBD2	TRBV27	15	-	TRBJ2-7	TGTGCCAGCAGCTCGACATACTCGGGAGGCTACGAGCAGTACTTC	CASSSTYSGGYEQYF
-	TRBV19	14	-	TRBJ2-2	TGTGCCAGTACGAGGGGACACTCCACCGGGGAGCTGTTTTTT	CASTRGHSTGELFF
-	TRBV19	15	-	TRBJ1-6	TGTGCCAGTAGAAACAAGGGGGGGATAAACTCACCCCTCCACTTT	CASRNKGGINSPLHF
-	TRBV24-1	13	-	TRBJ2-1	TGTGCCACCAGTGCTTCTGCGAGGAATGAGCAGTTCTTC	CATSASARNEQFF
TRBD1	TRBV7-8	16	-	TRBJ1-1	TGTGCCAGCAGCTTAGGTAGCAGGGGGCTGGGCACTGAAGCTTTCTTT	CASSLGSRGLGTEAFF
-	TRBV28	15	-	TRBJ2-7	TGTGCCAGCAGTTCCGGAGGTGGGAGCTCCTACGAGCAGTACTTC	CASSSGGGSSYEQYF
-	TRBV7-9	13	-	TRBJ1-1	TGTGCCAGCAGCGAGTGGGACACCCCTCGAGCTTTCTTT	CASSEWDTPRAFF
-	TRBV7-3	13	-	TRBJ1-4	TGTGCCAGCAGCGCACAAGTTAATGAAAAACTGTTTTTT	CASSAQVNEKLFF
-	TRBV11-2	15	-	TRBJ2-1	TGTGCCAGCAGCCTTGAGGGAGCTGCCTACAATGAGCAGTTCTTC	CASSLEGAAYNEQFF
-	TRBV5-1	14	-	TRBJ1-1	TGCGCCAGCAGCTTAAGAGGATGGGAGACTGAAGCTTTCTTT	CASSLRGWETEAFF
TRBD2	TRBV9	17	-	TRBJ2-3	TGTGCCAGCAGCGTAGGACTAGCGGGGCTATCGGGGAATACGCAGTATTTT	CASSVGLAGLSGNTQYF
-	TRBV9	16	once	TRBJ2-4	TGTGCCAGCAGCCCACGACCCGGCAGGGGCGAAAACATTCAGTACTTC	CASSPRPGRGENIQYF
-	TRBV29-1	12	-	TRBJ1-2	TGCAGCGTTGAGGGAGAGACCGGTGGCTACACCTTC	CSVEGETGGYTF
TRBD2	TRBV9	15	-	TRBJ2-7	TGTGCCAGCAGCGTAAGGGACACGGCGGGAGGTGAGCAGTACTTC	CASSVRDTAGGEQYF
-	TRBV6-6	15	-	TRBJ1-5	TGTGCCAGCACCATCGGGAGGGACGGCAATCAGCCCCAGCATTTT	CASTIGRDGNQPQHF
TRBD2	TRBV28	14	-	TRBJ2-7	TGTGCCACCCTGGGAGACGGGAGGTCCTACGAGCAGTACTTC	CATLGDGRSYEQYF
TRBD1	TRBV27	14	-	TRBJ2-7	TGTGCCAGCAGCCGACAGGGGGCTTTGTATGAGCAGTACTTC	CASSRQGALYEQYF
TRBD1	TRBV5-1	19	-	TRBJ2-4	TGCGCCAGCAGCCGAGGGGGTTTGGGACAGGGAGTCGGGGAAAACATTCAGTACTTC	CASSRGGLGQGVGENIQYF
TRBD1	TRBV7-3	15	medium-sized	TRBJ1-6	TGTGCCAGCAGCTTAACGGGGCAGGGGGATTCACCCCTCCACTTT	CASSLTGQGDSPLHF
TRBD2	TRBV6-4	16	-	TRBJ2-1	TGTGCCAGCAGCCTTGGAGCGGGAAGGACCTACAATGAGCAGTTCTTC	CASSLGAGRTYNEQFF
TRBD2	TRBV29-1	15	-	TRBJ2-5	TGCAGCGTTGAAGGCGGGAGGACTGGTCGAGAGACCCAGTACTTC	CSVEGGRTGRETQYF
-	TRBV7-9	12	-	TRBJ2-3	TGTGCCAGCATCACAGGGTCAGATACGCAGTATTTT	CASITGSDTQYF
TRBD1	TRBV7-9	16	-	TRBJ2-2	TGTGCCAGCAGCCAACTTGGACAGGGGGCGACCGGGGAGCTGTTTTTT	CASSQLGQGATGELFF
-	TRBV30	13	once	TRBJ2-7	TGTGCCTGGAGTCTAGGGCGGGGGCGCGAGCAGTACTTC	CAWSLGRGREQYF
-	TRBV24-1	16	-	TRBJ2-5	TGTGCCACCAGTGATGCTACCCCTAGCGTATGGGAGACCCAGTACTTC	CATSDATPSVWETQYF
-	TRBV6-1	13	few	TRBJ1-1	TGTGCCAGCAGTGAACGCGGGGAAACTGAAGCTTTCTTT	CASSERGETEAFF
TRBD2	TRBV6-5	15	-	TRBJ2-5	TGTGCCAGCAGACGGGGGACTAGCGGGAGAGAGACCCAGTACTTC	CASRRGTSGRETQYF
-	TRBV4-1	16	once	TRBJ2-7	TGCGCCAGCAGCCAAGATTCCGGGACTGCTTGGTACGAGCAGTACTTC	CASSQDSGTAWYEQYF
TRBD2	TRBV4-1	18	-	TRBJ2-5	TGCGCCAGCAGCCAAAGGACTAGCGGGAGGGCCTCAGGGGAGACCCAGTACTTC	CASSQRTSGRASGETQYF
-	TRBV5-1	13	-	TRBJ1-2	TGCGCCAGCAGCTCCGACACTTACTATGGCTACACCTTC	CASSSDTYYGYTF
-	TRBV19	12	-	TRBJ2-5	TGTGCCAGTAGTATAGCAGGGGAGACCCAGTACTTC	CASSIAGETQYF
-	TRBV9	13	-	TRBJ1-4	TGTGCCAGCAGCGCCCCCGGCGGAGAAAAACTGTTTTTT	CASSAPGGEKLFF